This section outlines one T cell receptor beta chain sequence together with its context. This sample is drawn from a study of OX40 agonist ivuxolimab in advanced cancers. Trimming cost V 0 bases and J 8 bases, with 19 bases left between them. Germline V gene sequence: CDR1 GTSNPN, CDR2 SVGIG (reference sequence). The length of the CDR3 is 15 residues. TCRdb keeps only in-frame clones here, not all; method: immunoSEQ multiplex PCR. The sample holds 70,000 to 90,000 clones, approximately 80% seen once. This TCR derives from an adult with an advanced solid tumor such as melanoma, head and neck, liver or kidney cancer. The chain combines TRBV30 with TRBJ1-2, with D tentatively TRBD1 (6 bases). The sample consisted of CD4+ or CD8+ T cells sorted from blood, taken in a trial of the OX40 agonist ivuxolimab. The CDR3 region is CAWSVPTGGAYGYTF. The CDR3 nucleotides are TGTGCCTGGAGTGTACCTACGGGGGGCGCATACGGCTACACCTTC. The whole variable domain, remainder taken from reference TRBV30 and TRBJ1-2, is SQTIHQWPATLVQPVGSPLSLECTVEGTSNPNLYWYRQAAGRGLQLLFYSVGIGQISSEVPQNLSASRPQDRQFILSSKKLLLSDSGFYLCAWSVPTGGAYGYTFGSGTRLTVV.